These 15 T cell receptor beta chains were sequenced from one sample in a study of early stage breast cancer tumors. Libraries were prepared by immunoSEQ multiplex PCR; TCRdb keeps only in-frame clonotypes and omits some of them. The sample has roughly 30,000 clones; roughly four fifths are singletons. The specimen sequenced was blood. The receptors derive from a person between 35 and 49 years old with breast cancer.

The chain employs TRBV25-1 and TRBJ2-7, with D perhaps assigned TRBD1 or TRBD2 (5 bases each). V was shortened by 7 bases and J by 6 bases, with 16 bases between the two germline ends. The V gene's germline CDR1 is MGHDK and CDR2 SYGVNS. The CDR3 length is 13 residues. CDR3 region: CASTPGAGGEQYF. The CDR3 DNA reads as TGTGCCAGCACCCCTGGGGCTGGGGGCGAGCAGTACTTC.

This clone turned up a few times. The chain combines TRBV11-3 with TRBJ2-1, with 7 bases that match TRBD2. The CDR3 runs to 20 residues. V trimming: 1 base; J trimming: 7 bases; junction bases outside the gene matches: 22. CDR1 and CDR2 from the germline V gene are SGHNT and YENEEA. CDR3 sequence (DNA): TGTGCCAGCAGCTTAGTGTGGGGAATCGGGGGTGCGGGAGAATGGAATGAGCAGTTCTTC. Translation: CASSLVWGIGGAGEWNEQFF.

The genes are TRBV11-2 and TRBJ2-1; 10 nucleotides line up with TRBD2. Trimming cost V 8 bases and J 4 bases; bases outside gene matches: 8. The germline CDR1 and CDR2 sequences are SGHAT and FQNNGV. This CDR3 has 15 residues. The CDR3 DNA reads as TGTGCCAGCGAAGAGATAGCGGGAGGTTACAATGAGCAGTTCTTC. Its translation is CASEEIAGGYNEQFF.

V and J are TRBV5-1 and TRBJ2-1; 14 nucleotides agree with TRBD2. Germline values: CDR1 SGHRS, CDR2 YFSETQ. The CDR3 covers 15 residues. The V gene end was trimmed by 6 bases and the J gene end by 8 bases; junction bases not matched to a gene: 7. The CDR3 bases are TGCGCCAGCAACTTAGGGACTAGCGGGAGCGATGAGCAGTTCTTC. Protein sequence: CASNLGTSGSDEQFF.

V is TRBV29-1 and J is TRBJ1-5; the match to TRBD1 covers 10 bases. Looked up from germline, CDR1 is SQVTM and CDR2 is ANQGSEA. Trimming at V came to 7 bases and at J to 3 bases, leaving 6 bases not matched to a gene. This CDR3 has 14 residues. The CDR3 DNA reads as TGCAGCGCAAAGACAGGGGGCTACAATCAGCCCCAGCATTTT. It translates to CSAKTGGYNQPQHF.

The chain is built from TRBV19 and TRBJ2-1; D unclear. The germline CDR1 and CDR2 sequences are LNHDA and SQIVND (reference sequence). The CDR3 length is 12 residues. Trimming removed 7 bases at V and 4 bases at J, with 8 bases between. CDR3 coding DNA: TGTGCCAGTACTATGGGTTACAATGAGCAGTTCTTC. Its translation is CASTMGYNEQFF.

This chain uses TRBV19 with TRBJ2-7; 7 positions match TRBD2. V lost 4 bases to trimming and J lost 5 bases; unmatched junction nucleotides: 11. The CDR3 loop spans 15 amino acids. CDR1 is LNHDA, CDR2 SQIVND, per germline (reference sequence). The CDR3 sequence: CASSTRSGFHHEQYF. In DNA form, the CDR3 reads TGTGCCAGTAGTACTCGTAGCGGGTTCCACCACGAGCAGTACTTC.

The V call is TRBV25-1, the J call TRBJ2-7, with D possibly matching TRBD2 (8 bases). The germline gives CDR1 MGHDK, CDR2 SYGVNS. The CDR3 length is 14 residues. V shed 3 bases and J shed 6 bases, with 15 bases lying between them. The CDR3 region has the DNA TGTGCCAGCAGTGACCCGACAGGGACTAGCGAGCAGTACTTC. This encodes CASSDPTGTSEQYF.

V is TRBV19 and J is TRBJ2-7, with 7 bases fitting TRBD1. Per germline, CDR1 LNHDA and CDR2 SQIVND (reference sequence). CDR3 size: 15 residues. With V trimmed by 4 bases and J by 2 bases, 8 bases remained unmatched. CDR3 amino acids: CASSSTTGQTYEQYF. The CDR3 DNA reads TGTGCCAGTAGTAGCACCACGGGACAGACCTACGAGCAGTACTTC.

This clone has only a few counts. The chain employs TRBV30 and TRBJ1-5; possible D gene TRBD1, 5 bases. The CDR3 totals 13 residues. Trimming took off 2 bases at V and 5 bases at J, with 10 bases between the two ends. Germline loops: CDR1 GTSNPN, CDR2 SVGIG (reference sequence). The CDR3 protein is CAWSRQGDQPQHF. The CDR3 DNA sequence: TGTGCCTGGAGTAGGCAGGGTGATCAGCCCCAGCATTTT.

The genes are TRBV4-2 and TRBJ2-1; 10 bases match TRBD2. The V and J ends lost 3 bases and 7 bases, in that order; junction bases with no gene match: 9. CDR3 length: 16 amino acids. Germline CDR1 LGHNA, CDR2 YNFKEQ. CDR3 protein: CASSHDRTSGGNEQFF. CDR3 bases: TGTGCCAGCAGCCACGACCGGACTAGCGGAGGAAATGAGCAGTTCTTC.

This chain uses TRBV10-3 with TRBJ1-1, with D unresolved. V was shortened by 11 bases and J by 3 bases, with 16 bases between the two germline ends. Germline V gene sequence: CDR1 ENHRY, CDR2 SYGVKD. The CDR3 has 13 residues. The CDR3 coding sequence is TGTGCCGCCCAGGCGGGAAGAGACACTGAAGCTTTCTTT. Translating it yields CAAQAGRDTEAFF.

In this sample, this clone turned up once. The V call is TRBV28, the J call TRBJ2-3, with a possible D match to TRBD2 (5 bases). Trimming removed 3 bases from V and 6 bases from J, with 10 bases in between. Germline loops: CDR1 MDHEN, CDR2 SYDVKM. This CDR3 is 13 amino acids long. This chain's CDR3 is CASSLLREDTQYF. The DNA of the CDR3 is TGTGCCAGCAGTTTGTTGAGGGAGGATACGCAGTATTTT.

The chain combines TRBV23-1 with TRBJ2-7; D may be TRBD1 or TRBD2 (6 bases each). TRBV23-1 is treated as an ORF (open reading frame) with a function not yet certain. There are 18 residues in the CDR3. The V and J ends lost 4 bases and 1 base respectively, with 23 bases between them. The CDR3 reads CASSPSGLDFDRSYEQYF. As DNA, the CDR3 is TGCGCCAGCAGTCCTTCGGGACTTGACTTCGACAGGTCCTACGAGCAGTACTTC.

This clone was counted a single time. J is TRBJ2-2 and V is TRBV2; 10 nucleotides match TRBD2. The germline gives CDR1 SNHLY, CDR2 FYNNEI. Trimming cost V 0 bases and J 2 bases; bases outside gene matches: 9. The CDR3 contains 19 residues. Here the CDR3 DNA reads TGTGCCAGCAGTGAAGCGCCCCCGACTAGCGGGTCCAACACCGGGGAGCTGTTTTTT. It encodes CASSEAPPTSGSNTGELFF.